A selection of T cell receptor beta chains follows, all from one sample in a study of T-cell reconstitution after alpha-beta-depleted transplantation in children. MiXCR, applied by TCRdb to the PCR reads, yields one record per CDR3 protein. Of 440,000 or so distinct CDR3 sequences listed, about 40% are singletons. The sample consisted of PBMCs, taken before TCRalphabeta/CD19-depleted stem cell transplant. These TCRs come from a girl aged 2-10 years with aplastic anemia, due to receive a stem cell transplant. Both conserved end residues are part of each CDR3. Each record gives: V gene, D gene, J gene, CDR3 protein. D genes are given only for firm matches.

TRBV7-6	.	TRBJ1-2	CASSLMGPEDGYTF
TRBV7-3	.	TRBJ2-3	CASSLNGQSDTQYF
TRBV28	TRBD2	TRBJ2-7	CASSLRVAGMLSYEQYF
TRBV5-1	.	TRBJ1-1	CASSTTTVNTEAFF
TRBV5-1	TRBD2	TRBJ2-5	CASTTPLAGDETQYF
TRBV30	.	TRBJ2-5	CAWSVVRETQYF
TRBV9	.	TRBJ1-6	CATGRDGYSPLHF
TRBV29-1	TRBD1	TRBJ2-7	CSVEDGTGEHEQYF
TRBV7-3	.	TRBJ2-6	CASSSQDSGANVLTF
TRBV5-6	TRBD2	TRBJ2-2	CASSPVTGGGELFF
TRBV9	TRBD2	TRBJ2-1	CASSVALGLAGGGEQFF
TRBV20-1	.	TRBJ1-2	CSASYEGSNYGYTF
TRBV5-1	.	TRBJ2-1	CASSLGQQGEQFF
TRBV6-5	.	TRBJ2-1	CASRRTENEQFF
TRBV28	.	TRBJ2-3	CASSFRLGADTQYF
TRBV7-3	TRBD1	TRBJ1-3	CASSLDRGHGNTIYF
TRBV18	TRBD1	TRBJ1-1	CASSPIGQGGFTEAFF
TRBV4-1	TRBD1	TRBJ1-1	CASSWDRRQNTEAFF
TRBV20-1	.	TRBJ1-5	CSASLGGSQPQHF
TRBV3-1	TRBD1	TRBJ2-7	CASSRDRSYEQYF
TRBV4-1	TRBD2	TRBJ2-1	CASSSGLARNNEQFF
TRBV6-5	.	TRBJ2-4	CASVGTKNIQYF
TRBV7-8	TRBD2	TRBJ2-2	CASSLSGRRTGELFF
TRBV12-3/TRBV12-4	TRBD1	TRBJ2-1	CASSPDRGPYNEQFF
TRBV20-1	TRBD1	TRBJ2-1	CSAEQGDGYNEQFF
TRBV28	TRBD1	TRBJ2-2	CASTGQGHTGELFF
TRBV20-1	.	TRBJ2-4	CSARIAAGIAKNIQYF
TRBV29-1	.	TRBJ1-1	CSVPRAGNTEAFF
TRBV3-1	TRBD1	TRBJ2-5	CASSQPGTGGSGTQYF
TRBV6-1	TRBD2	TRBJ2-2	CATSSGRANTGELFF
TRBV5-1	TRBD1	TRBJ1-1	CASSASPTGKGTEAFF
TRBV29-1	.	TRBJ2-7	CSVETRSWRDGSYEQYF
TRBV20-1	.	TRBJ1-1	CSARSLNTEAFF
TRBV5-1	TRBD2	TRBJ2-1	CASSLVASGSMDEQFF
TRBV5-6	.	TRBJ1-1	CASSLGGRGEAFF
TRBV20-1	.	TRBJ2-1	CSARDRLGHEQFF
TRBV2	TRBD1	TRBJ2-1	CASTRQGNLEQFF
TRBV6-5	TRBD1	TRBJ1-6	CASSYSDRVGSPLHF
TRBV29-1	.	TRBJ2-1	CSVVVGVKPNEQFF
TRBV29-1	.	TRBJ1-1	CSVEFPSNTEAFF
TRBV20-1	.	TRBJ2-7	CSAREGIEQYF
TRBV6-1	TRBD2	TRBJ2-2	CASRGSSGPGELFF
TRBV20-1	.	TRBJ2-3	CSAKSLLDTQYF
TRBV10-3	TRBD1	TRBJ2-7	CAIRRGQESSYEQYF
TRBV19	.	TRBJ2-4	CASSDGTLAKNIQYF
TRBV7-2	.	TRBJ1-6	CASSLERAGNSPLHF
TRBV11-2	TRBD2	TRBJ2-1	CASSLILSRAGGNNEQFF
TRBV29-1	TRBD2	TRBJ2-2	CSARLAAGELFF